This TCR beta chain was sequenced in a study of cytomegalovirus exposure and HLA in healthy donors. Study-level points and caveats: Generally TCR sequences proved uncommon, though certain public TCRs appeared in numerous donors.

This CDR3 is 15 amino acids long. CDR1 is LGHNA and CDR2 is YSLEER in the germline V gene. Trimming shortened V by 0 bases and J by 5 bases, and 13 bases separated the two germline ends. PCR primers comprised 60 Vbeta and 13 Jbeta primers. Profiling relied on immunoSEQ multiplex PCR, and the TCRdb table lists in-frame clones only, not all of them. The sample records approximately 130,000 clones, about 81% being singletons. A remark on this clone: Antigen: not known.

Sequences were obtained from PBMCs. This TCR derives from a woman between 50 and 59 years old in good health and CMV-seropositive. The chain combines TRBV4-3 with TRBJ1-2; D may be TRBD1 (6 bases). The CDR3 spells CASSQDRTVSYGYTF. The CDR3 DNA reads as TGCGCCAGCAGCCAAGATCGGACAGTCAGTTATGGCTACACCTTC.